The TCR beta chain described here comes from a study of human CD4 T cells and Enterobacteriaceae. Ex vivo total memory CD4+ samples were deeply sequenced, detecting one cell in 200,000. TCRdb keeps only in-frame clones here, not all; method: immunoSEQ multiplex PCR. Of 27,000 or so clones listed, 70% to 90% were seen once; the top ten hold 0.9% to 1%. The germline V and J ends were trimmed by 3 bases and 5 bases, with 18 bases remaining between them. Germline V gene lookup returns CDR1 SGHNT and CDR2 YYREEE (reference sequence). The CDR3 has 16 amino acids. Memory CD4+ T cells were sorted as all CD4+ cells except CD45RA+CCR7+CD95- naive cells, over 95% pure.

This receptor was obtained from a human donor in good health. The chain combines TRBV5-4 with TRBJ2-1, with TRBD2 as a possible D gene (6 bases). Sequencing used memory CD4+ T cells from blood. The CDR3 loop reads CASSSTGTGRDNEQFF. In DNA form, the CDR3 reads TGTGCCAGCAGCTCCACCGGGACTGGTAGGGACAATGAGCAGTTCTTC.